A selection of T cell receptor beta chains follows, all from one sample in a study of cytomegalovirus exposure and HLA in healthy donors. TCRdb's table, derived via immunoSEQ multiplex PCR, lists solely in-frame clones and lacks some. Counted here are roughly 56,000 clones, 85% to 95% occurring once; the ten biggest clones make up around 2.3%. The sequenced material came from PBMCs. These TCRs come from a man aged 18 to 30 in good health and CMV-seronegative. The CDR3 runs from the conserved cysteine through the conserved F or W. D genes are given only for firm matches. Only some rows state a clone size, as once, few, many or a class for expanded clones.

d_call | j_call | clone_size | v_call | cdr3_aa | cdr3_nt
NA | TRBJ2-5 | NA | TRBV7-8 | CASSLTPVVRETQYF | TGTGCCAGCAGCTTAACCCCGGTGGTGAGAGAGACCCAGTACTTC
TRBD2 | TRBJ2-7 | NA | TRBV5-6 | CASSSPVGGRATYEQYF | TGTGCCAGCAGCTCCCCTGTAGGTGGGAGGGCCACCTACGAGCAGTACTTC
NA | TRBJ1-3 | NA | TRBV12-5 | CASGFFPVNGNTIYF | TGTGCTAGTGGTTTCTTCCCGGTTAATGGAAACACCATATATTTT
NA | TRBJ1-3 | once | TRBV10-3 | CAISGVAGAENTIYF | TGTGCCATCTCTGGGGTGGCAGGAGCGGAAAACACCATATATTTT
TRBD1 | TRBJ2-7 | NA | TRBV11-3 | CASSRTGTSYEQYF | TGTGCCAGCAGCCGGACAGGGACATCCTACGAGCAGTACTTC
NA | TRBJ2-1 | NA | TRBV11-2 | CASSLGREMTYNEQFF | TGTGCCAGCAGCTTGGGCCGGGAGATGACCTACAATGAGCAGTTCTTC
TRBD1 | TRBJ1-4 | NA | TRBV5-6 | CASSPTRTGQVREALFF | TGTGCCAGCAGCCCTACGCGGACAGGGCAGGTTCGGGAGGCACTGTTTTTT
NA | TRBJ2-5 | NA | TRBV25-1 | CASSDVEGPETQYF | TGTGCCAGCAGTGACGTAGAGGGTCCGGAGACCCAGTACTTC
NA | TRBJ1-4 | NA | TRBV14 | CASSQDPRELFF | TGTGCCAGCAGCCAAGATCCCCGGGAACTGTTTTTT
TRBD2 | TRBJ2-1 | NA | TRBV6-4 | CASSAREGLEQFF | TGTGCCAGCAGTGCGCGGGAGGGCCTTGAGCAGTTCTTC
NA | TRBJ1-1 | NA | TRBV5-1 | CASSLASSDSTMNTEAFF | TGCGCCAGCAGCTTGGCCTCGTCAGACTCAACCATGAACACTGAAGCTTTCTTT
TRBD1 | TRBJ1-5 | NA | TRBV19 | CASRNRDSDQPQHF | TGTGCCAGTAGGAACCGGGACAGCGATCAGCCCCAGCATTTT
NA | TRBJ1-1 | NA | TRBV21-1 | CASSKRYRGHGTEAFF | TGTGCCAGCAGCAAAAGGTATAGAGGGCACGGCACTGAAGCTTTCTTT
NA | TRBJ2-1 | NA | TRBV10-1 | CASRGPGQEQFF | TGCGCCAGCAGGGGGCCGGGACAAGAGCAGTTCTTC
NA | TRBJ2-1 | NA | TRBV5-4 | CASSSREDEQFF | TGTGCCAGCAGCTCCAGGGAGGATGAGCAGTTCTTC
TRBD1 | TRBJ2-7 | NA | TRBV7-2 | CASSLGQGADEQYF | TGTGCCAGCAGCTTGGGACAGGGGGCCGACGAGCAGTACTTC
TRBD1 | TRBJ1-1 | NA | TRBV28 | CASSPTGARSTEAFF | TGTGCCAGCAGCCCTACAGGGGCCCGAAGCACTGAAGCTTTCTTT